The clone carrying this T cell receptor beta chain was observed at least ten times. Germline CDR1 MNHEY, CDR2 SVGEGT. The CDR3 extends over 16 amino acids. V gave up 2 bases and J gave up 8 bases; unmatched junction bases: 4. This sample is part of a study of glioma-infiltrating T cells. The iRepertoire nested amplicon-rescue multiplex PCR amplified TCR alpha and beta CDR3s from RNA. TCRdb itself ran the multiplex PCR reads through MiXCR, one entry per CDR3 protein. The repertoire holds 300,000 to 450,000 distinct CDR3 sequences, with around 45% as singletons. This clonotype was obtained from a human donor with low-grade glioma or glioblastoma, undergoing nonglioma brain surgery, or in good health (not recorded which). Material for sequencing was glioma tissue, nonneoplastic brain tissue, or PBMCs (not recorded which). The V and J genes are TRBV6-2 or TRBV6-3 and TRBJ2-3, with TRBD2 matching 16 bases. As DNA, the CDR3 is TGTGCCAGCAGTTACCTGGGACTAGCGGGAGGGAGTACGCAGTATTTT. Translated, it gives CASSYLGLAGGSTQYF.